This TCR beta chain was identified during a study of blood T cell repertoires in COVID-19. This CDR3 spans 15 amino acids. CDR1 is LNHDA and CDR2 is SQIVND in the germline V gene (reference sequence). V shed 4 bases, J shed 5 bases, and the junction held 7 bases outside the gene matches. Per the authors' pipeline: By means of reference gene primer amplification, nucleated cell counts were estimated. Sequenced by immunoSEQ multiplex PCR; TCRdb stores in-frame clones only, minus some. V, J and clone size reflect that table, while D and trimming were determined from the DNA. The sample yields 200,000 to 250,000 clones, roughly four fifths seen once.

The sequence derives from a woman in her forties with acute or convalescent COVID-19. The chain joins TRBV19 to TRBJ1-1; TRBD1 agrees at 10 bases. The specimen sequenced was peripheral blood. The DNA for the CDR3 is TGTGCCAGTAGTACCCGACAGGGGGCAGGGACTGAAGCTTTCTTT. Its protein product is CASSTRQGAGTEAFF.